Presented here are 26 T cell receptor beta chains from one specimen sequenced in a study of CD4 T cells in relation to SARS-CoV-2 and coronaviruses. The antigens for these receptors are not known. Unexposed donor CD4+ T cells date from about 2011-2018, before the COVID-19 pandemic. Isolation of CD4+ T cells took place after approximately eleven days in culture. The data were produced by immunoSEQ multiplex PCR, yet TCRdb's version contains in-frame clones alone and is incomplete. The sample lists about 26,000 clones, approximately 73% occurring once. Sequencing was done on a sample of CD4+ T cells from PBMCs, cultured in vitro. The origin of the receptors is a human donor in good health.

The chain carries TRBV6-2 or TRBV6-3 and TRBJ1-5; TRBD1 is a possible D gene (6 bases). Germline values: CDR1 MNHEY, CDR2 SVGEGT. V lost 5 bases, J lost 7 bases, and 15 bases lay in between. The CDR3 has 14 amino acids. CDR3 sequence (DNA): TGTGCCAGCAGTGACCCAGGGCAGGGGCAGCCCCAGCATTTT. Its translation: CASSDPGQGQPQHF.

The J gene is TRBJ2-3, the V gene TRBV11-3, with 7 positions matching TRBD2. The germline CDR1 and CDR2 sequences are SGHNT and YENEEA. This CDR3 comprises 15 residues. The V segment lost 3 bases and the J segment 6 bases; nucleotides outside the gene matches: 9. The CDR3, as DNA: TGTGCCAGCAGCTTGGGACTACAGTCCGTGGATACGCAGTATTTT. Translated, it gives CASSLGLQSVDTQYF.

This clone turned up a few times. The chain recombines TRBV4-2 with TRBJ2-3; TRBD2 matches at 7 bases. This CDR3 has 16 amino acids. V shed 6 bases and J 0 bases; nucleotides not matched to a gene: 9. CDR1 and CDR2 (germline): LGHNA, YNFKEQ. CDR3 coding DNA: TGTGCCAGCAGTCATCCTCGGGAGGCTAGCACAGATACGCAGTATTTT. As protein: CASSHPREASTDTQYF.

This clone was counted a few times. Mismatch with germline at one junction end may stem from a read error. The chain is built from TRBV7-2 and TRBJ1-2, with D uncertain. The CDR3 covers 13 residues. The germline V gene has CDR1 SGHTA and CDR2 FQGNSA. CDR3 sequence reads: CASSLAGNYGYTF. The DNA for the CDR3 is TGTGCCAGCAGCCTAGCAGGAAACTATGGCTACACCTTC.

J is TRBJ2-5 and V is TRBV4-3, with TRBD1 identical over 7 bases. This CDR3 is built from 15 residues. The junction had 3 bases not matched to a gene; V was cut back by 1 base and J by 1 base. Germline CDR1 is LGHNA and CDR2 is YSLEER. This CDR3 is CASSQGQGVQETQYF. The DNA of the CDR3 is TGCGCCAGCAGCCAAGGACAGGGAGTCCAAGAGACCCAGTACTTC.

The chain couples TRBV7-2 to TRBJ2-5; D remains unclear. The CDR3 consists of 14 residues. The germline V gene encodes CDR1 SGHTA and CDR2 FQGNSA. V shed 1 base and J shed 2 bases, with 8 bases lying between them. The chain's CDR3 is CASSLGPSQETQYF. The CDR3 DNA reads TGTGCCAGCAGCTTAGGTCCATCTCAAGAGACCCAGTACTTC.

For the CDR3, the DNA is TGTGCCACCTCCGGGGGCAGCTCCTACAATGAGCAGTTCTTC. It yields the protein CATSGGSSYNEQFF. The J gene is TRBJ2-1, the V gene TRBV7-2, with D possibly called TRBD1 or TRBD2 (6 bases each). Germline loops: CDR1 SGHTA, CDR2 FQGNSA. The CDR3 length is 14 residues. The V and J ends lost 10 bases and 0 bases respectively, with 13 bases between them.

V is TRBV5-1 and J is TRBJ2-7, with 10 bases aligning to TRBD2. J was trimmed by 3 bases and V by 4 bases; bases with no gene match: 4. Looked up from germline, CDR1 is SGHRS and CDR2 is YFSETQ. CDR3 length equals 14 residues. Written as DNA, the CDR3 is TGCGCCAGCAGCCCGGGACTAGCGTTCTACGAGCAGTACTTC. Its protein product is CASSPGLAFYEQYF.

This clone was recorded a few times. The rearrangement uses TRBV6-2 or TRBV6-3 and TRBJ2-7, with D perhaps TRBD1 (6 bases). This CDR3 is 15 amino acids long. Germline V CDR1 and CDR2: MNHEY, SVGEGT. V was cut by 4 bases and J by 1 base, with 14 bases left in between. The CDR3 DNA follows: TGTGCCAGCAGTTCCCGGCTGACAGGATCCTACGAGCAGTACTTC. Translated: CASSSRLTGSYEQYF.

The chain uses TRBV10-3 and TRBJ2-6; 8 bases align to TRBD1. Germline CDR1 reads ENHRY; CDR2 reads SYGVKD. Trimming at V came to 6 bases and at J to 0 bases, leaving 10 bases not matched to a gene. This CDR3 comprises 18 residues. This chain's CDR3 is CAISQGQALLSGANVLTF. The CDR3 bases are TGTGCCATCAGCCAGGGACAGGCGCTACTCTCTGGGGCCAACGTCCTGACTTTC.

A single count supports this clone. J is TRBJ2-5 and V is TRBV3-1 (or the pseudogene TRBV3-2); 13 bases line up with TRBD2. Per germline, CDR1 LGHDT and CDR2 YNNKEL (reference sequence). This CDR3 contains 18 residues. Trimming at V came to 1 base and at J to 3 bases, leaving 8 bases not matched to a gene. In DNA, the CDR3 is TGTGCCAGCAGCCAAGGCTTAAGGACTAGCGGGGGTAAAGAGACCCAGTACTTC. Translated: CASSQGLRTSGGKETQYF.

V is TRBV7-2 and J is TRBJ2-1; 12 bases are a match to TRBD2. The CDR3 is 18 residues long. Germline values: CDR1 SGHTA, CDR2 FQGNSA. J gave up 1 base and V 1 base, and 5 bases lay outside the gene matches. CDR3 bases: TGTGCCAGCAGCTTAGAACCTAGCGGGGGGGTATCCTACAATGAGCAGTTCTTC. This codes for CASSLEPSGGVSYNEQFF.

The chain uses TRBV28 and TRBJ1-5; D uncertain. CDR1 MDHEN and CDR2 SYDVKM come from the germline V gene. Trimming pared 4 bases from V and 7 bases from J, leaving 14 bases between. The CDR3 contains 14 residues. The CDR3 spells CASSSGLGGQPQHF. For the CDR3, the DNA is TGTGCCAGCAGTTCTGGACTGGGCGGCCAGCCCCAGCATTTT.

The chain links TRBV29-1 to TRBJ2-1, with a possible D match to TRBD1 (5 bases). V lost 8 bases, J lost 6 bases, and 20 bases lay in between. The germline CDR1 and CDR2 sequences are SQVTM and ANQGSEA. The CDR3 totals 14 residues. The DNA of the CDR3 is TGCAGCATAAGAGCAGGGATCCACTTCAATGAGCAGTTCTTC. Protein: CSIRAGIHFNEQFF.

V usage is TRBV28 and J usage is TRBJ1-1; 10 positions agree with TRBD1. CDR1 is MDHEN and CDR2 is SYDVKM in the germline V gene. V dropped 4 bases and J dropped 9; count of bases not matched to a gene: 14. The CDR3 spans 16 residues. Here the CDR3 DNA reads TGTGCCAGCAGTTCCGGATCCACCGGACAGGGGGTAAAAGCTTTCTTT. Translating it yields CASSSGSTGQGVKAFF.

The chain recombines TRBV7-2 with TRBJ2-1, with D possibly TRBD1 on 6 matching bases. Germline assignment: CDR1 SGHTA and CDR2 FQGNSA. With 5 bases removed from V and 4 bases from J, the gap between germline ends came to 9 bases. The CDR3 length is 13 residues. The CDR3 region has the DNA TGTGCCAGCAGCCCAGGACAGTACAATGAGCAGTTCTTC. Translation: CASSPGQYNEQFF.

The chain couples TRBV18 to TRBJ1-1; no clear D gene. CDR1 KGHSH and CDR2 LQKENI come from the germline V gene. Deletions cut 6 bases from V and 1 base from J, with 12 bases between. This CDR3 contains 14 residues. In DNA form, the CDR3 reads TGTGCCAGCTCCCCCGGACTCACGAACACTGAAGCTTTCTTT. As protein: CASSPGLTNTEAFF.

The chain uses TRBV18 and TRBJ2-3, with D perhaps matching TRBD1 (6 bases). V was pared by 4 bases and J by 6 bases, with 17 bases between. The CDR3 has 15 amino acids. Germline values: CDR1 KGHSH, CDR2 LQKENI. The CDR3 nucleotides are TGTGCCAGCTCACTAGACAGGTTCGATTTGGATACGCAGTATTTT. This encodes CASSLDRFDLDTQYF.

The V call is TRBV6-5, the J call TRBJ2-5; D assignment may be TRBD1 or TRBD2 (5 bases each). The CDR3 is made up of 12 amino acids. Germline CDR1 MNHEY, CDR2 SVGAGI. The V and J ends lost 7 bases and 5 bases respectively, with 11 bases between them. CDR3 protein: CASMGERETQYF. CDR3 nucleotide sequence: TGTGCCAGCATGGGGGAACGGGAGACCCAGTACTTC.

The rearrangement uses TRBV19 and TRBJ2-7; 8 bases are shared with TRBD2. V dropped 6 bases and J dropped 3; count of bases not matched to a gene: 13. The CDR3 is 16 residues long. Germline values: CDR1 LNHDA, CDR2 SQIVND (reference sequence). The CDR3 DNA reads as TGTGCCAGTAGCACTGACGGGAGGGAGAGGGTCTACGAGCAGTACTTC. Translated, it gives CASSTDGRERVYEQYF.

This clone has only a few counts. This chain connects TRBV5-1 to TRBJ1-5, with 7 bases identical to TRBD1. Germline values: CDR1 SGHRS, CDR2 YFSETQ. After removal of 5 bases from V and 5 bases from J, the junction contained 4 bases not matched to a gene. The CDR3 runs to 13 residues. CDR3 coding DNA: TGCGCCAGCAGTCATACAGGGGATCAGCCCCAGCATTTT. Encoded protein: CASSHTGDQPQHF.

The chain couples TRBV5-4 to TRBJ2-3, with D unresolved. Trimming removed 2 bases from V and 4 bases from J, with 8 bases in between. This CDR3 contains 13 residues. Germline-derived CDR1 and CDR2 are SGHNT and YYREEE (reference sequence). CDR3 amino acids: CASSFRTADTQYF. DNA for the CDR3: TGTGCCAGCAGCTTTCGGACGGCAGATACGCAGTATTTT.

V gene TRBV18 combines with J gene TRBJ1-3; D is perhaps TRBD1 (6 bases). The V end was cut by 4 bases, the J end by 0 bases, with 13 bases between. The CDR3 is made up of 16 amino acids. The germline CDR1 and CDR2 sequences are KGHSH and LQKENI. CDR3 in DNA: TGTGCCAGCTCACAAAGACAGGATCTCTCTGGAAACACCATATATTTT. As protein: CASSQRQDLSGNTIYF.

V and J are TRBV7-2 and TRBJ2-2, with D maybe TRBD1 (6 bases). Germline V gives CDR1 SGHTA, CDR2 FQGNSA. The CDR3 consists of 15 residues. V lost 7 bases to trimming and J lost 4 bases, with 16 bases between them. CDR3 DNA sequence: TGTGCCAGCAAACGAGACAGGCCCGGCACCGGGGAGCTGTTTTTT. This gives the protein CASKRDRPGTGELFF.

This clone was seen more than once but under ten times. This chain connects TRBV5-1 to TRBJ2-3; 7 nucleotides align to TRBD1. CDR3 length: 14 residues. From germline, CDR1 is SGHRS and CDR2 YFSETQ. After removal of 4 bases from V and 4 bases from J, the junction contained 6 bases not matched to a gene. As DNA, the CDR3 is TGCGCCAGCAGCCCCAACAGGGGCCCAGATACGCAGTATTTT. This gives the protein CASSPNRGPDTQYF. Full variable domain (rest looked up from reference TRBV5-1 and TRBJ2-3): KAGVTQTPRYLIKTRGQQVTLSCSPISGHRSVSWYQQTPGQGLQFLFEYFSETQRNKGNFPGRFSGRQFSNSRSEMNVSTLELGDSALYLCASSPNRGPDTQYFGPGTRLTVL.

The V and J genes are TRBV12-5 and TRBJ2-5; TRBD1 or TRBD2 may be the D gene (5 bases each). Germline CDR1 is LGHNT and CDR2 is FRNRAP. The CDR3 totals 16 residues. Trimming pared 0 bases from V and 2 bases from J, leaving 13 bases between. CDR3 protein: CASGLVRGTGQETQYF. The CDR3 coding sequence is TGTGCTAGTGGTTTGGTACGTGGGACGGGGCAAGAGACCCAGTACTTC.